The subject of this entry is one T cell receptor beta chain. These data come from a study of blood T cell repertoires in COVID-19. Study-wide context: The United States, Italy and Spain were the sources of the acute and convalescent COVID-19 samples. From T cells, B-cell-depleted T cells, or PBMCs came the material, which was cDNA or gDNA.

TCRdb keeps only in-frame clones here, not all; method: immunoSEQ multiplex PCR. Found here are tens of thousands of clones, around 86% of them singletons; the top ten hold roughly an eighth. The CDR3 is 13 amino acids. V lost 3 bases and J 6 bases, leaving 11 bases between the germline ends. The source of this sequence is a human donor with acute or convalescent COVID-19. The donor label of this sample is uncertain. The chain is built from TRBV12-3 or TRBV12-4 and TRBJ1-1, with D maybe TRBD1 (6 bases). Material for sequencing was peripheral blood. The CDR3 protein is CASSFQGYPEAFF. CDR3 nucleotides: TGTGCCAGCAGTTTCCAGGGGTACCCTGAAGCTTTCTTT.